This TCR beta chain was found in a study of shared clonotypes between healthy human individuals. Points from the study as a whole: Naive subsets typically showed greater estimated richness than memory subsets.

Trimming pared 5 bases from V and 11 bases from J, leaving 10 bases between. The germline V gene has CDR1 MNHNY and CDR2 SVGAGI (reference sequence). The CDR3 contains 11 residues. Some clones are missing from TCRdb's copy, which holds only in-frame ones; the method was immunoSEQ multiplex PCR. The top ten hold around 1.4% of the sample, which has about a million clones, 75% seen once. Concerning this clone itself: Its antigen is still unknown.

V usage is TRBV6-6 and J usage is TRBJ1-3, with no clear D. The receptor's source is a young man in good health. The sample taken for sequencing was memory CD4+ T cells sorted from blood. Subset here: CD45RA-negative fraction. In DNA, the CDR3 is TGTGCCAGCAGTCGGGCCGGCGCCATATATTTT. Translated, it gives CASSRAGAIYF.